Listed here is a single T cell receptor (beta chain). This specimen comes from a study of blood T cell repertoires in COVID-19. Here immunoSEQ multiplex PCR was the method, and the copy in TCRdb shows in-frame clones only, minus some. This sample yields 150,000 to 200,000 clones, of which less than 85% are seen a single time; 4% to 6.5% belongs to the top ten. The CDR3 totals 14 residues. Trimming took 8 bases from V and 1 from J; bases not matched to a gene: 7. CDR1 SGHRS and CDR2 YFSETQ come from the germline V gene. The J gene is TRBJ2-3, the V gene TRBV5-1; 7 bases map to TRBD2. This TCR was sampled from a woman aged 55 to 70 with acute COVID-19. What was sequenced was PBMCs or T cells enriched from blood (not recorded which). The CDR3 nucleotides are TGCGCCAGTCACCGGGGGGAGCGCACAGATACGCAGTATTTT. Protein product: CASHRGERTDTQYF.